This TCR beta chain was identified during a study of vaccination effects on CD4 cells after COVID-19. Overall study: A density of roughly 2 million PBMC per well was used; these cells were cultured with 9.5 to 10 IU/ml IL-2 and about 9.5 ug/ml peptides.

The length of the CDR3 is 14 residues. Trimming at V came to 5 bases and at J to 7 bases, leaving 5 bases not matched to a gene. Germline CDR1 SGHTA, CDR2 FQGTGA. As regards this clone: Its antigen is not identified.

Clones were sequenced by immunoSEQ multiplex PCR, and TCRdb holds only the in-frame ones, with some missing. The sample includes tens of thousands of clones, about three quarters of them seen just once. An approximately 10-day culture period preceded the isolation of CD4+ T cells. The individual was infected with SARS-CoV-2 between March and December 2020, as confirmed by PCR. Participants each got two BNT162b2 or mRNA-1273 vaccine doses. Half the medium was replaced with IL-2 medium on days 3 and 7. The V and J genes are TRBV7-3 and TRBJ2-2; 9 nucleotides line up with TRBD1. The sample in question was CD4+ T cells from PBMCs cultured without peptide, obtained after COVID-19 vaccination. The receptor was isolated from a human donor who had a prior SARS-CoV-2 infection. The CDR3 nucleotides read TGTGCCAGCAGCCTACAGGGGGCAAGCGGGGAGCTGTTTTTT. Translating gives CASSLQGASGELFF.